Sequencing of this T cell receptor (beta chain) was carried out in a study of control samples from healthy donors and cancer patients. V lost 6 bases and J lost 3, with 9 bases in between. The CDR3 has 12 amino acids. TCRdb keeps only in-frame clones here, not all; method: immunoSEQ multiplex PCR. The repertoire has about 70,000 clones, over 75% of them found once; the top ten carry under 30%. The specimen sequenced was blood. The receptor's source is a middle-aged man in good health. V gene TRBV12-3 or TRBV12-4 combines with J gene TRBJ2-7; D is uncertain. This CDR3 reads CASRIFGYEQYF. The CDR3 bases are TGTGCCAGCAGGATCTTTGGCTACGAGCAGTACTTC.